This TCR beta chain was profiled in a study of patients and donors after allogeneic stem cell transplantation. As concerns this clonotype: A much larger clonotype is one base distant, so this may be a read error.

MiXCR, run by TCRdb on the RT-PCR reads, gives a single entry per CDR3 protein. The repertoire holds about a million distinct CDR3 sequences, with about a sixth as singletons. Trimming at V came to 6 bases and at J to 1 base, leaving 6 bases not matched to a gene. This CDR3 is 15 amino acids long. From germline, CDR1 is MNHNS and CDR2 SASEGT. This chain uses TRBV6-1 with TRBJ2-1; 7 nucleotides line up with TRBD2. The material sequenced was blood, either unsorted or a sorted T cell fraction (not recorded which). The source is a human donor who was either an allogeneic HSCT recipient or a stem cell or donor lymphocyte infusion donor (not recorded which). It is not recorded whose cells these are; they may come from a transplant donor. Here the CDR3 DNA reads TGTGCCAGCAGCTGGGACGGGGGGTCCTACAATGAGCAGTTCTTC. Amino acid sequence: CASSWDGGSYNEQFF.